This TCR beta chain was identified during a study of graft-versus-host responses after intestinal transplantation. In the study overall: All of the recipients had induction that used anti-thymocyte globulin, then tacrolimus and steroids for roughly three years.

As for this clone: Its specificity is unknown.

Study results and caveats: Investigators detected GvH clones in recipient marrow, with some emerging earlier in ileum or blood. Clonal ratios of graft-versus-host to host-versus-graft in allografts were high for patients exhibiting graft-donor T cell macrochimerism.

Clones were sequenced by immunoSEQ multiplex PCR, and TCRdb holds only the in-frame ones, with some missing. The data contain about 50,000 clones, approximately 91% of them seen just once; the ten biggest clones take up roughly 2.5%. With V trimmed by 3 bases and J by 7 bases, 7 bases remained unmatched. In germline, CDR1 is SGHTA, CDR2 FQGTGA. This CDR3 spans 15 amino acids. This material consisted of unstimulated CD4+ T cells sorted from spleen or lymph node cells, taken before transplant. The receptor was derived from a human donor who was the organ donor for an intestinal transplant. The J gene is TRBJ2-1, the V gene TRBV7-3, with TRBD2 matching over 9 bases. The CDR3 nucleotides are TGTGCCAGCAGCTTCTCAGTAGCGGGAGTTAATGAGCAGTTCTTC. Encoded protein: CASSFSVAGVNEQFF.